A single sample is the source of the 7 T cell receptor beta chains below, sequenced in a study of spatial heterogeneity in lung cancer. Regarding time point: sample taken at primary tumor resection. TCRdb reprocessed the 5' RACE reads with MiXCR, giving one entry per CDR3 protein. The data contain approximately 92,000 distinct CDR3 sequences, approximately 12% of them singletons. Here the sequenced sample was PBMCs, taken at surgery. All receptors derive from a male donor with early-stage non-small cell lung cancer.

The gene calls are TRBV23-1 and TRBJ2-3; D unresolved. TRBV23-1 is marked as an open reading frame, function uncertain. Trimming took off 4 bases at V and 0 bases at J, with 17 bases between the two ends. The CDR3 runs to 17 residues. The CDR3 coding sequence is TGCGCCAGCAGTCTGTTCGGGCCCGGCCTTAGCACAGATACGCAGTATTTT. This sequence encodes CASSLFGPGLSTDTQYF.

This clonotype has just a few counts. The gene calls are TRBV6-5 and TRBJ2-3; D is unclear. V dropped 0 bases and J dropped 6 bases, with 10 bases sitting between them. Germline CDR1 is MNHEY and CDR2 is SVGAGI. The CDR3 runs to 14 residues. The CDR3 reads CASSYSSHRDTQYF. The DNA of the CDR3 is TGTGCCAGCAGTTACTCATCTCATCGGGATACGCAGTATTTT.

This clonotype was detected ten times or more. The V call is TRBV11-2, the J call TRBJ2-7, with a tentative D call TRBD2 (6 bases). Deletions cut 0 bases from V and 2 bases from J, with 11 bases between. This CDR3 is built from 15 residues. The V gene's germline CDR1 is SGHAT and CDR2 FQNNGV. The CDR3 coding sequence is TGTGCCAGCAGCTTAGAACGGGCGGGGCCCTACGAGCAGTACTTC. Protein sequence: CASSLERAGPYEQYF.

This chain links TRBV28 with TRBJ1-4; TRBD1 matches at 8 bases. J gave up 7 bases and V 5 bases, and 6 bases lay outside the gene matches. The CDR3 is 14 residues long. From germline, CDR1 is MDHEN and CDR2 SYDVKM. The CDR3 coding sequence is TGTGCCAGCAGTCCCGCCAGGGGGCGTGAAAAACTGTTTTTT. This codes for CASSPARGREKLFF.

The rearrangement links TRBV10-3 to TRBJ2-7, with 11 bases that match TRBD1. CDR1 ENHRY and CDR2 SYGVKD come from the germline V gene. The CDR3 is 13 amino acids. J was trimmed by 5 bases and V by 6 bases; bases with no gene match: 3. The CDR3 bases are TGTGCCATCAGGAGGGGACAGGGGGACGAGCAGTACTTC. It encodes CAIRRGQGDEQYF.

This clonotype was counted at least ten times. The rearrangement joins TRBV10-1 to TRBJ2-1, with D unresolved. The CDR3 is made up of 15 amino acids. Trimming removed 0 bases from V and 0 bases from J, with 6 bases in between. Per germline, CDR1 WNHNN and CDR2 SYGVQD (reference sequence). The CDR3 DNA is TGCGCCAGCAGTGAGTCCGCCAGCTCCTACAATGAGCAGTTCTTC. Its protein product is CASSESASSYNEQFF.

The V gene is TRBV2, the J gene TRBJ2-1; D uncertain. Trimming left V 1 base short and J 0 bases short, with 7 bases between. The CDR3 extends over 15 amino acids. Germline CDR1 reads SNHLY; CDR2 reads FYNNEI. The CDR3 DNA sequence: TGTGCCAGCAGTGAAGTTAGGGACTCCTACAATGAGCAGTTCTTC. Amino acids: CASSEVRDSYNEQFF. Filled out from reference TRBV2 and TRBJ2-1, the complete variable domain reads EPEVTQTPSHQVTQMGQEVILRCVPISNHLYFYWYRQILGQKVEFLVSFYNNEISEKSEIFDDQFSVERPDGSNFTLKIRSTKLEDSAMYFCASSEVRDSYNEQFFGPGTRLTVL.